The subject of this entry is one T cell receptor (beta chain). Here immunoSEQ multiplex PCR was the method, and the copy in TCRdb shows in-frame clones only, minus some. The sample contains about 120,000 clones, about 86% of which appear only once. V lost 4 bases and J lost 7, with 20 bases in between. Germline V gene lookup returns CDR1 SGHKS and CDR2 YYEKEE (reference sequence). The CDR3 totals 15 residues. These data are taken from a study of control samples from healthy donors and cancer patients. The specimen was blood. The receptor was isolated from a young man in good health. The J gene is TRBJ1-1, the V gene TRBV5-5, with a tentative D call TRBD1 (6 bases). The DNA for the CDR3 is TGTGCCAGCAGCCCCGCTCTATTGACAGGCTTTGAAGCTTTCTTT. This codes for CASSPALLTGFEAFF.